The source of this T cell receptor beta chain is a study of vaccination and CD4 T cells after COVID-19 (dated by TCRdb to between 2022 and 2023). General notes on the study: SARS-CoV-2 positivity had been established in the convalescent patients by nasal swab PCR, and mild disease was recorded in about 9 of these patients and severe disease in one. Six males and four females were included in the convalescent cohort, with two Hispanic individuals, seven Caucasians, two Asians and one multiracial person represented. Each participant got two doses of either the Pfizer-BioNTech BNT162b2 vaccine (n=8) or the Moderna mRNA-1273 vaccine (n=2). Post-COVID blood samples from convalescent patients were collected a median of approximately 100 days after diagnosis, with a range of roughly 35 to 180 days. Post-vaccine blood samples were obtained a median of roughly 75 days after the second vaccine dose, with a range of roughly 12 to 250 days. Overlapping spike peptide pools from SARS-CoV-2 and from the common cold coronaviruses HCoV-NL63, HCoV-OC43 and HCoV-229E were used as culture stimuli. Control cultures received a CEFX viral epitope pool as the positive control, an HIV-1 Nef peptide pool as the negative control, or no peptide. In 10 COVID-19 convalescent patients and a handful of infection-naive healthy vaccine recipients, the spike-specific CD4+ TCR repertoire before mRNA vaccination was compared with the repertoire after mRNA vaccination. Broad study findings and their caveats: The median count of SARS-CoV-2-reactive clonotypes went up from 21 after infection to about 41 after vaccination, although the change was not significant. In convalescent patients, a median roughly 83% of post-vaccine SARS-CoV-2-reactive clones were detected only after vaccination, and vaccine-specific priming was suggested by this finding. Only a relatively small number of convalescent patients were included in the study, and early timepoints following natural infection were not analyzed. Of the vaccine-specific clones found in convalescent patients, nearly all (304 of 307) were mono-reactive for SARS-CoV-2 spike instead of being cross-reactive with common cold coronaviruses.

The sample's treatment or condition label, in plain terms: 10-day PBMC culture with coronavirus spike peptide pools or control peptides (ViraFEST assay). The study used the ViraFEST assay, which expanded antigen-specific T cells with peptide pools and then identified expanded clonotypes by TCR sequencing. Positive SARS-CoV-2 PCR tests in the convalescent patients dated from March to December 2020, before Alpha, Beta and Delta variants emerged in the United States. PBMCs were cultured at 1.5 million to 2.5 million per well in IMDM supplemented with about 5% human AB serum and 9 to 10 IU/ml IL-2, with 9.5 to 10 ug/ml peptide pools added. Half of the culture medium was replaced with fresh IL-2-containing medium on days 3 and 7. After 9 to 11 days of culture, CD4+ T cells were isolated by negative selection with the EasySep CD4+ T cell isolation kit. Ficoll-Paque Plus gradient centrifugation was used to isolate PBMCs from whole blood, and the isolated PBMCs were then either used fresh or cryopreserved at -140C. Culture conditions were generally each tested in triplicate wells.

The sample holds a few counts of this clonotype. There is no known antigen for this receptor. The sample holds no much larger clone one base away, and base qualities are not on file. Reading the germline V gene gives CDR1 MDHEN and CDR2 SYDVKM. Unmatched junction bases come to 5, with V trimmed by 6 bases and J by 6 bases. The CDR3, from cysteine to phenylalanine, totals 13 residues. CDR3 DNA is the only sequence kept; it has 39 bases, read in frame from the first base. The method was PCR. DNA from cultured CD4+ T cells was subjected to TCR sequencing with the Oncomine TCR Beta short-read assay at the Johns Hopkins FTIC core. The QIAamp micro DNA kit was used to extract genomic DNA from the cultured CD4+ T cells. The Oncomine TCR Beta libraries from cultured CD4+ T cells were pooled using unique dual indexes and then sequenced on an Illumina iSeq 100. The authors' pipeline ran thus. Non-productive sequences were filtered out, and CDR3s that did not start with C, did not end with F or W, or were shorter than 7 amino acids were discarded. The MANAFEST web application was used to identify antigen-specific clonotypes by comparing peptide-stimulated wells against reference wells and other culture wells. For a clone to be called positive, the clone needed an FDR below 0.05, an odds ratio above 5, and a productive frequency above 0.1% in at least two of three replicate wells. Cross-reactive clonotypes were defined as significantly expanded in both SARS-CoV-2 spike wells and at least one common cold coronavirus spike condition. Using R version 3.6.1, CDR3 homology was evaluated through Levenshtein distances (stringdist) along with unrooted phylogenetic trees (ape). TCRdb passed the public sequencing reads through fastp at Q25 and MiXCR, retaining productive beta sequences. Each entry is one CDR3 protein sequence, shown with its most common DNA and genes. These V and J calls are TCRdb output, not the study's own analysis. The sample table lists 15,000 or so distinct CDR3 sequences, 40% to 60% of them with a count of one. 16% of the sample comes from the top ten.

This sequence originates from a human donor who had recovered from COVID-19. The chain uses TRBV28 and TRBJ1-5, and 7 junction bases match TRBD1. Sequenced here: CD4+ T cells from blood, cultured in vitro, sampled before SARS-CoV-2 vaccination. In nucleotide form, the sequence is TGTGCCAGCAGACGAGACAGGGTTCAGCCCCAGCATTTT. Its protein is CASRRDRVQPQHF. With the portions outside the CDR3 filled from the reference TRBV28 and TRBJ1-5 genes, the complete variable region becomes DVKVTQSSRYLVKRTGEKVFLECVQDMDHENMFWYRQDPGLGLRLIYFSYDVKMKEKGDIPEGYSVSREKKERFSLILESASTNQTSMYLCASRRDRVQPQHFGDGTRLSIL.